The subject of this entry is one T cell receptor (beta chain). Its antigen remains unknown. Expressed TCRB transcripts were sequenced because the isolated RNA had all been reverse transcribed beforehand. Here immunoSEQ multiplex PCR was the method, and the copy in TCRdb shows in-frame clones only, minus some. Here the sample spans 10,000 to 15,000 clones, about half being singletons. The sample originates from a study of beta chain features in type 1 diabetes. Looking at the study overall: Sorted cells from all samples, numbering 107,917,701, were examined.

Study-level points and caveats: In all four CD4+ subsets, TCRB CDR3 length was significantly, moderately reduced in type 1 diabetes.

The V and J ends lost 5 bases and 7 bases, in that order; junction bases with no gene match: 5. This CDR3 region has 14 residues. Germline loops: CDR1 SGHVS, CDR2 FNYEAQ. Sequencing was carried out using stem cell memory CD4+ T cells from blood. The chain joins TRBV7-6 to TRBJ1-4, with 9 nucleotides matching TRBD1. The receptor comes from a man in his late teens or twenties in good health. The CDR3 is CASSPGTGPEKLFF. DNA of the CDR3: TGTGCCAGCAGCCCCGGGACAGGGCCTGAAAAACTGTTTTTT.